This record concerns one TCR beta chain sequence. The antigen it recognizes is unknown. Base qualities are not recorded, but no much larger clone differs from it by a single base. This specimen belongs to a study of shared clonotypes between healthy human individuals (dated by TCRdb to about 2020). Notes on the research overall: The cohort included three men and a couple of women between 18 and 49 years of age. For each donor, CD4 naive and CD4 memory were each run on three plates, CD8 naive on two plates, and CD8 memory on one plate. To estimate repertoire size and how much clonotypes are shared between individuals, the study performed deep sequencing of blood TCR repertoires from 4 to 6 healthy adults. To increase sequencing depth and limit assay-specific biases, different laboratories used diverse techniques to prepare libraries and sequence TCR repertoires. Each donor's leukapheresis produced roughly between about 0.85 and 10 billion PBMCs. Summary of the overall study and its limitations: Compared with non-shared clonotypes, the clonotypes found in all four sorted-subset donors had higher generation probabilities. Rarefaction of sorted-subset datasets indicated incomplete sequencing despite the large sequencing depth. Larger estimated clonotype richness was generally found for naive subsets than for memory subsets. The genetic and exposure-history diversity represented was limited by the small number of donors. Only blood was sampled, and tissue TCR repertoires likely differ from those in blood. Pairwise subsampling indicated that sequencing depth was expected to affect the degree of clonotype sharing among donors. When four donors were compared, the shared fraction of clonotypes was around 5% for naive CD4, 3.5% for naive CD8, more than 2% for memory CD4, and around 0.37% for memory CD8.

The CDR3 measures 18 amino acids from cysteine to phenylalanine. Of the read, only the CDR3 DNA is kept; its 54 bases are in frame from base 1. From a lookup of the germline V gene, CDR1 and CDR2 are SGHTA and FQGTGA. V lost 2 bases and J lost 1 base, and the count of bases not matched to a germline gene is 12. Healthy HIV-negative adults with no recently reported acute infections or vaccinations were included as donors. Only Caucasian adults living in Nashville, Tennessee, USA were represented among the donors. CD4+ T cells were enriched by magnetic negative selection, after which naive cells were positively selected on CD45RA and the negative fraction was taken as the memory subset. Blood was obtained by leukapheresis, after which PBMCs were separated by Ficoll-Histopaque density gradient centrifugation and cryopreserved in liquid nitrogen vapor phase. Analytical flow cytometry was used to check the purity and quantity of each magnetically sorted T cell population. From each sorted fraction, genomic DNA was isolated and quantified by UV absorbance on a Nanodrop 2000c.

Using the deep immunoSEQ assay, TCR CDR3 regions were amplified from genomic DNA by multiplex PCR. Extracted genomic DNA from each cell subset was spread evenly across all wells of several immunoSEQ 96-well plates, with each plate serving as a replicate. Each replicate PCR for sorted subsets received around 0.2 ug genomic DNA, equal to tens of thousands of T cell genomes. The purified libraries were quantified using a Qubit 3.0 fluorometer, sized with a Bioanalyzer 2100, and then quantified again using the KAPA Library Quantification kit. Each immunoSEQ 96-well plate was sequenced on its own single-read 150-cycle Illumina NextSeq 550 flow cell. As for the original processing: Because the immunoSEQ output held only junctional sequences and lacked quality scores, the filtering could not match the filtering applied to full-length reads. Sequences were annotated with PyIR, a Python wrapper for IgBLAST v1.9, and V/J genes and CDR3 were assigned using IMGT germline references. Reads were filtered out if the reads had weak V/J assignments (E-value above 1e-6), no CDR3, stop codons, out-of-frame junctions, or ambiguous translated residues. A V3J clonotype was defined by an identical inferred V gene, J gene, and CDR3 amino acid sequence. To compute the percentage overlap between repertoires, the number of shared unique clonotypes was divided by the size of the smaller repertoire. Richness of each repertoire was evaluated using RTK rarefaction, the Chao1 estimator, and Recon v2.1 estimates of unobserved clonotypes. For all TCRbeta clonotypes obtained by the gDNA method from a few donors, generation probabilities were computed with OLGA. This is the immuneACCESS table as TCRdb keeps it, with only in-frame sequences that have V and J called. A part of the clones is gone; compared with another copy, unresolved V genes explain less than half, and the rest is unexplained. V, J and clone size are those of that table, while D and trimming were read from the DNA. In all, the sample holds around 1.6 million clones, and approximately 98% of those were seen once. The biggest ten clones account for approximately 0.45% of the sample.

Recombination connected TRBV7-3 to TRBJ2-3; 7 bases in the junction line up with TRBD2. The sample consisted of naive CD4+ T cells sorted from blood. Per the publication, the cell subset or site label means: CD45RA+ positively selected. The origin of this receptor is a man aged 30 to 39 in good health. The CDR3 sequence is CASSLFVGGPSGTDTQYF. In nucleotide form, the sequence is TGTGCCAGCAGCTTATTTGTGGGAGGGCCCTCGGGCACAGATACGCAGTATTTT.